This T cell receptor beta chain was observed in a study of Siglec-9 on CD8 T cells in melanoma. Findings and limits, study-wide: An effector memory CD8+ subset marked by Siglec-9 reportedly appeared to gather in melanoma.

Sequencing was performed with immunoSEQ multiplex PCR; in TCRdb, only in-frame clones are kept and a portion is missing. The data contain around 29,000 clones, roughly 80% of them singletons. This CDR3 comprises 15 residues. Trimming took 1 base from V and 2 from J, leaving 11 bases between them. The germline gives CDR1 SEHNR, CDR2 FQNEAQ (reference sequence). As regards this clone: No antigen is known for it.

Sequenced material: Siglec-9- CD8+ T cells sorted from blood. The clonotype was recovered from a human donor in good health. The chain has TRBV7-9 and TRBJ2-5; D call uncertain. Here the CDR3 DNA reads TGTGCCAGCAGCTTAGTAGGGAACGTGCAAGAGACCCAGTACTTC. It encodes CASSLVGNVQETQYF.